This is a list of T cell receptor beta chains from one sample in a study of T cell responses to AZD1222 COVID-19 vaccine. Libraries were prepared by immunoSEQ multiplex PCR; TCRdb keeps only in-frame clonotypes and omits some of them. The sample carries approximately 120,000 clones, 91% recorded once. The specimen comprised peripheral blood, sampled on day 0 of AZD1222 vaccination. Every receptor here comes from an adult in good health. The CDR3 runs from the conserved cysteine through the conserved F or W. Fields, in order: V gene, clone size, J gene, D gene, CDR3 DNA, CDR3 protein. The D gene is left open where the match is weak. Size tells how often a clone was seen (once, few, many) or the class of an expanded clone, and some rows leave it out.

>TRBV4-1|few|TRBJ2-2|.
TGCGCCAGCAGCCAATCTATCGGCACAGGGTCGATCACCGGGGAGCTGTTTTTT
CASSQSIGTGSITGELFF
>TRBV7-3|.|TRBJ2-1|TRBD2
TGTGCCAGCAGCCCATGGGGGGGGTCCTCCTACAATGAGCAGTTCTTC
CASSPWGGSSYNEQFF
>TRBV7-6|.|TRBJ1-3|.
TGTGCCAGCAGCCTGGGGGTCGGGACCTCTGGAAACACCATATATTTT
CASSLGVGTSGNTIYF
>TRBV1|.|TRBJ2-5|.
TGCACCAGCAGCGACAAGATGGAAGGAGCGGGGGGGCCTCAGGAGACCCAGTACTTC
CTSSDKMEGAGGPQETQYF
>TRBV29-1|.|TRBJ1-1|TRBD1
TGCAGCGTTACCCGGACAGGGGGCGCGGCTGAAGCTTTCTTT
CSVTRTGGAAEAFF
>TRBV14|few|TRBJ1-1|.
TGTGCCAGCAGCCAACAACAGAACACTGAAGCTTTCTTT
CASSQQQNTEAFF
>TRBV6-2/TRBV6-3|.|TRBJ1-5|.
TGTGCCAGCAGTTACTCGGGTAACCGGCAGCCCCAGCATTTT
CASSYSGNRQPQHF
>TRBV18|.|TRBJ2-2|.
TGTGCCAGCTCACGTGGGAACACCGGGGAGCTGTTTTTT
CASSRGNTGELFF
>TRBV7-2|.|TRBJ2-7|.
TGTGCCAGCAGCCAGACAACAGGGAGGTCTCGCAACGAGCAGTACTTC
CASSQTTGRSRNEQYF
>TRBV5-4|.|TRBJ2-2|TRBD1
TGTGCCAGCAGCCCGGGACAGGGTACCACCGGGGAGCTGTTTTTT
CASSPGQGTTGELFF
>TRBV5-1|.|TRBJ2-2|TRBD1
TGCGCCAGCAGCTTGGCGCAGGGGGCTAATCCCGGGGAGCTGTTTTTT
CASSLAQGANPGELFF
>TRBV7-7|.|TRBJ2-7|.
TGTGCCAGCAGCAAGGGGCAGGGAGGCAACGAGCAGTACTTC
CASSKGQGGNEQYF
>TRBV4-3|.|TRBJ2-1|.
TGCGCCAGCACCAAACCTCGGGACTCAACCTACAATGAGCAGTTCTTC
CASTKPRDSTYNEQFF
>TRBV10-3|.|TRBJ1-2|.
TGTGCCATCAGGAGGGGGGGCGGCTATGGCTACACCTTC
CAIRRGGGYGYTF
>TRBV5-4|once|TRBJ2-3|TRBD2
TGTGCCAGCAGCTCGCCGACTAGCGGGGGCACAGATACGCAGTATTTT
CASSSPTSGGTDTQYF
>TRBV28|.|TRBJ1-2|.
TGTGCCAGCAGTTTTATGGGCCGGGACTATGGCTACACCTTC
CASSFMGRDYGYTF
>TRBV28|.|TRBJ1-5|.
TGTGCCAGCAGCTTAGGATTTAGCAATCAGCCCCAGCATTTT
CASSLGFSNQPQHF
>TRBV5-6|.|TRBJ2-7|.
TGTGCCAGCAGCCCTGCGGGACAGATAGCTTACGAGCAGTACTTC
CASSPAGQIAYEQYF
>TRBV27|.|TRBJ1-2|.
TGTGCCAGCAGTTTCGACCCTAAGTATGGCTACACCTTC
CASSFDPKYGYTF
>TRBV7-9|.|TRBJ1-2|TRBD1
TGTGCCGGCCGAGATATTACGGCACAGGGGCCAAGTATTTATGGCTACACCTTC
CAGRDITAQGPSIYGYTF
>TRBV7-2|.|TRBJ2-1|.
TGTGCCAGCAGCTTGGTCGGGGGACCCTCCTACAATGAGCAGTTCTTC
CASSLVGGPSYNEQFF
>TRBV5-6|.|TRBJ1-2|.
TGTGCCAGCAGCTTGGGCGGTGGGGCTAACTATGGCTACACCTTC
CASSLGGGANYGYTF
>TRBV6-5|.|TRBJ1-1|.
TGTGCCAGCTTGGACGGCTACACTGAAGCTTTCTTT
CASLDGYTEAFF
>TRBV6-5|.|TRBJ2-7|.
TGTGCCAGTTACAGCAGCTCCTACGAGCAGTACTTC
CASYSSSYEQYF
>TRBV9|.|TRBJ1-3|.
TGTGCCAGCAGCGTAGCTGGGGTCTCTGGAAACACCATATATTTT
CASSVAGVSGNTIYF
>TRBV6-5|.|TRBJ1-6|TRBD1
TGTGCCAGCAGTTACTCTCGGGACAGACGGGTCCCGCCCCTCCACTTT
CASSYSRDRRVPPLHF
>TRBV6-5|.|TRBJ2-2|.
TGTGCCAGCAGTTCCGGGCGGGCCGGGGAGCTGTTTTTT
CASSSGRAGELFF